The 26 T cell receptor beta chains given below trace back to one sample, sequenced in a study of Ad26.COV2.S vaccination and SARS-CoV-2 variants. Sequencing used immunoSEQ multiplex PCR; TCRdb keeps in-frame clones, though not all of them. The top ten hold roughly 6% of the sample, which has 300,000 to 350,000 clones, 88% seen once. Regarding treatment: approximately 18 received Ad26.COV2.S at low or high dose, single or two shots; 5 received placebo; per-sample allocation not given. After the first vaccine or placebo injection, samples were drawn on day 63. Specimen: peripheral blood, collected in a trial of Ad26.COV2.S vaccine versus placebo. Receptors originate from a person between 18 and 65 years old who received the Ad26.COV2.S COVID-19 vaccine or a placebo.

The chain joins TRBV7-9 to TRBJ2-7, with D maybe TRBD1 (5 bases). Trimming left V 4 bases short and J 1 base short, with 14 bases between. This CDR3 spans 15 amino acids. Looked up from germline, CDR1 is SEHNR and CDR2 is FQNEAQ (reference sequence). CDR3 in DNA: TGTGCCAGCAGCTATGGGCGGACAAGGTCCTACGAGCAGTACTTC. As protein: CASSYGRTRSYEQYF.

The chain combines TRBV7-8 with TRBJ2-5; the match to TRBD1 covers 7 bases. The CDR3 spans 14 residues. J gave up 5 bases and V 5 bases, and 8 bases lay outside the gene matches. CDR1 is SGHVS and CDR2 is FQNEAQ in the germline V gene. CDR3 sequence reads: CASSTLTGRETQYF. The CDR3 DNA reads TGTGCCAGCAGCACCCTGACAGGGCGGGAGACCCAGTACTTC.

The chain carries TRBV9 and TRBJ1-1; D might be TRBD1 (6 bases). V was pared by 4 bases and J by 3 bases, with 16 bases between. In germline, CDR1 is SGDLS, CDR2 YYNGEE. The CDR3 is 15 amino acids. In DNA, the CDR3 is TGTGCCAGCAGCTCTAGCGGGGGGCGGGACACTGAAGCTTTCTTT. Translated, it gives CASSSSGGRDTEAFF.

V and J are TRBV11-2 and TRBJ2-1; 11 bases line up with TRBD2. This CDR3 contains 16 residues. Germline V gene lookup returns CDR1 SGHAT and CDR2 FQNNGV. The ends lost 8 bases at V and 2 bases at J; junction bases unmatched: 8. CDR3 sequence: CASGASGRYPYNEQFF. The CDR3 bases are TGTGCCAGCGGGGCTAGCGGGAGGTACCCCTACAATGAGCAGTTCTTC.

In DNA form, the CDR3 reads TGTGCCAGCAGCTGGGACAGGGGCAATGAAAAACTGTTTTTT. The encoded protein is CASSWDRGNEKLFF. V usage is TRBV7-9 and J usage is TRBJ1-4; 10 positions match TRBD1. In germline, CDR1 is SEHNR, CDR2 FQNEAQ (reference sequence). Trimming took 4 bases from V and 5 from J; bases not matched to a gene: 1. The length of the CDR3 is 14 residues.

V gene TRBV7-2 combines with J gene TRBJ1-4, with D perhaps TRBD1 (6 bases). The CDR3 covers 17 residues. Per the germline V gene, CDR1 is SGHTA and CDR2 is FQGNSA. The V end lost 5 bases, the J end lost 5 bases, and 21 bases lay between the germline ends. CDR3 region: CASSLRNRGSRNEKLFF. The CDR3 DNA reads as TGTGCCAGCAGCCTAAGAAATAGGGGGTCCCGAAATGAAAAACTGTTTTTT.

This rearrangement joins TRBV18 to TRBJ2-2, with 8 positions matching TRBD1. The CDR3 is 17 amino acids. The V and J ends lost 2 bases and 0 bases, in that order; junction bases with no gene match: 5. Germline V lookup: CDR1 KGHSH, CDR2 LQKENI. The chain's CDR3 is CASSPVTGVSNTGELFF. As DNA, the CDR3 is TGTGCCAGCTCACCAGTGACAGGGGTCTCGAACACCGGGGAGCTGTTTTTT.

The chain recombines TRBV21-1 with TRBJ2-5; the table's TRBD2 call for D was not verified on the DNA. TRBV21-1 is recorded as a pseudogene. CDR3 length: 15 residues. In nucleotides, the CDR3 is TGTGCCAGCAGCAACCTAGCGGGGGGGCCAGAGACCCAGTACTTC. It codes for CASSNLAGGPETQYF.

The chain recombines TRBV7-9 with TRBJ1-1, with D possibly matching TRBD1 (6 bases). Germline values: CDR1 SEHNR, CDR2 FQNEAQ (reference sequence). CDR3 size: 18 residues. V was cut by 0 bases and J by 3 bases, with 20 bases left in between. As DNA, the CDR3 is TGTGCCAGCAGCTTAGCATCGGGGGCGCTGGTTAAGGACACTGAAGCTTTCTTT. This gives the protein CASSLASGALVKDTEAFF.

This chain joins TRBV28 and TRBJ1-5; 9 positions match TRBD1. After removal of 3 bases from V and 8 bases from J, the junction contained 11 bases not matched to a gene. The length of the CDR3 is 16 residues. CDR1 MDHEN and CDR2 SYDVKM come from the germline V gene. The CDR3 sequence: CASSLLRQGGSKPQHF. The CDR3 DNA reads TGTGCCAGCAGTTTGTTGAGACAGGGGGGTTCGAAGCCCCAGCATTTT.

This clone has just one count. V gene TRBV3-1 (or the pseudogene TRBV3-2) combines with J gene TRBJ1-2, with 7 bases aligning to TRBD1. There are 16 residues in the CDR3. With V trimmed by 2 bases and J by 6 bases, 12 bases remained unmatched. CDR1 and CDR2 from the germline V gene are LGHDT and YNNKEL (reference sequence). This CDR3 is CASSQPGIDRDDGYTF. CDR3 DNA sequence: TGTGCCAGCAGCCAACCCGGAATTGACAGGGACGATGGCTACACCTTC.

This clone has just one count. The chain recombines TRBV5-1 with TRBJ2-5; a possible D gene is TRBD1 (5 bases). Germline V gives CDR1 SGHRS, CDR2 YFSETQ. The CDR3 spans 13 residues. The V and J ends lost 5 bases and 2 bases respectively, with 10 bases between them. The CDR3 DNA follows: TGCGCCAGCAGAACAGGAGAGCAAGAGACCCAGTACTTC. This translates into CASRTGEQETQYF.

The gene calls are TRBV3-1 (or the pseudogene TRBV3-2) and TRBJ1-1; 8 positions match TRBD1. The CDR3 totals 16 residues. From germline, CDR1 is LGHDT and CDR2 YNNKEL (reference sequence). The J segment lost 10 bases and the V segment lost 1 base, leaving 14 bases of the junction unmatched. The CDR3 region is CASSQGSVADRATAFF. CDR3 bases: TGTGCCAGCAGCCAAGGATCAGTAGCGGACAGGGCGACAGCTTTCTTT.

The chain uses TRBV27 and TRBJ2-3, with 9 bases identical to TRBD1. Germline CDR1 is MNHEY and CDR2 is SMNVEV (reference sequence). The CDR3 contains 16 residues. The V segment lost 4 bases and the J segment 4 bases; nucleotides outside the gene matches: 9. As DNA, the CDR3 is TGTGCCAGCAGTTACAGGGGGCGCGCGGGCGCAGATACGCAGTATTTT. Protein sequence: CASSYRGRAGADTQYF.

V usage is TRBV11-2 and J usage is TRBJ2-5; D might be TRBD2 (5 bases). Trimming removed 2 bases from V and 4 bases from J, with 11 bases in between. CDR3 length equals 14 residues. Germline-derived CDR1 and CDR2 are SGHAT and FQNNGV. CDR3 sequence: CASSLSPGRETQYF. In DNA, the CDR3 is TGTGCCAGCAGCTTATCACCGGGGAGAGAGACCCAGTACTTC.

J is TRBJ2-1 and V is TRBV11-2, with TRBD2 matching over 10 bases. This CDR3 comprises 15 residues. V was clipped by 5 bases and J by 11 bases; unmatched bases: 12. Germline assignment: CDR1 SGHAT and CDR2 FQNNGV. This CDR3 is CASSATTGTSEQQFF. CDR3 DNA sequence: TGTGCCAGCAGCGCAACCACGGGGACTAGCGAACAGCAGTTCTTC.

Only one count was recorded for this clone. DNA of the CDR3: TGCAGTGCTAGTTCCCCGAACACTGAAGCTTTCTTT. This codes for CSASSPNTEAFF. The V and J genes are TRBV20-1 and TRBJ1-1, with D uncertain. The germline CDR1 and CDR2 sequences are DFQATT and SNEGSKA (reference sequence). The CDR3 is made up of 12 amino acids. Deletions cut 3 bases from V and 1 base from J, with 6 bases between.

The chain has TRBV3-1 (or the pseudogene TRBV3-2) and TRBJ1-5; TRBD1 is a possible D gene (5 bases). CDR3 size: 14 residues. V was shortened by 4 bases and J by 3 bases, with 10 bases between the two germline ends. Germline-derived CDR1 and CDR2 are LGHDT and YNNKEL (reference sequence). The CDR3 sequence: CASSLRQNNQPQHF. DNA of the CDR3: TGTGCCAGCAGCCTTAGACAGAACAATCAGCCCCAGCATTTT.

The chain employs TRBV29-1 and TRBJ1-1; D not certain. From germline, CDR1 is SQVTM and CDR2 ANQGSEA. Trimming removed 4 bases from V and 4 bases from J, with 7 bases in between. The CDR3 spans 11 residues. This chain's CDR3 is CSVATSTEAFF. The CDR3 nucleotides are TGCAGCGTTGCGACAAGCACTGAAGCTTTCTTT.

This clone appeared a few times. The chain couples TRBV12-3 or TRBV12-4 to TRBJ2-7; tentative D call: TRBD1 (5 bases). The V end was cut by 4 bases, the J end by 6 bases, with 10 bases between. The CDR3 length is 12 residues. The CDR3 DNA reads TGTGCCAGCAGTTGGGGCAGTTTCGAGCAGTACTTC. It encodes CASSWGSFEQYF.

This sequence joins TRBV7-2 and TRBJ2-7, with TRBD1 matching 11 bases. The CDR3 runs to 15 residues. Per the germline V gene, CDR1 is SGHTA and CDR2 is FQGNSA. With V trimmed by 6 bases and J by 4 bases, 8 bases remained unmatched. The CDR3, as DNA: TGTGCCAGCAGTTCCAGGACAGGGGGCGGTTACGAGCAGTACTTC. Amino acids: CASSSRTGGGYEQYF.

The chain links TRBV3-1 (or the pseudogene TRBV3-2) to TRBJ2-1; 7 nucleotides align to TRBD2. This CDR3 comprises 14 residues. CDR1 is LGHDT, CDR2 YNNKEL, per germline (reference sequence). After removal of 4 bases from V and 9 bases from J, the junction contained 9 bases not matched to a gene. The CDR3 DNA reads TGTGCCAGCAGCCGGACCGGGGGGATAGGTGAGCAGTTCTTC. Translation gives CASSRTGGIGEQFF.

This clone was seen only a few times. The sample contains more than one DNA sequence encoding this CDR3. The genes are TRBV7-2 and TRBJ1-1; no firm D call. Trimming took off 1 base at V and 0 bases at J, with 3 bases between the two ends. Germline CDR1 SGHTA, CDR2 FQGNSA. The CDR3 has 13 amino acids. The CDR3 protein is CASSLGMNTEAFF. CDR3 in DNA: TGTGCCAGCAGCTTAGGCATGAACACTGAAGCTTTCTTT.

The chain recombines TRBV11-2 with TRBJ1-1; 7 bases are a match to TRBD1. The CDR3 has 12 residues. Trimming removed 5 bases from V and 6 bases from J; junction bases left unmatched: 3. CDR1 is SGHAT, CDR2 FQNNGV, per germline. CDR3: CASSKGQSEAFF. DNA for the CDR3: TGTGCCAGCAGCAAGGGACAGTCTGAAGCTTTCTTT.

The gene calls are TRBV7-9 and TRBJ2-7, with 9 bases lining up with TRBD1. Germline V gives CDR1 SEHNR, CDR2 FQNEAQ (reference sequence). J was trimmed by 0 bases and V by 8 bases; bases with no gene match: 11. The CDR3 spans 16 residues. The CDR3 DNA reads as TGTGCCAGCTCAAAACCCGGGACAGGGTACTCCTACGAGCAGTACTTC. It encodes CASSKPGTGYSYEQYF.

This sequence joins TRBV24-1 and TRBJ2-1; TRBD1 agrees at 10 bases. The trim removed 5 bases at V and 4 bases at J, leaving 4 bases unmatched. CDR3 length: 15 residues. Germline V lookup: CDR1 KGHDR, CDR2 SFDVKD. The CDR3 DNA sequence: TGTGCCACCAGTGCTGCGGGACAGGGGTACAATGAGCAGTTCTTC. Translating gives CATSAAGQGYNEQFF.